The 18 T cell receptor beta chains presented below share a single source sample, sequenced in a study of blood T cell repertoires in COVID-19. Profiled with immunoSEQ multiplex PCR; TCRdb holds only in-frame clones, not every one. The data show 110,000 to 150,000 clones, with roughly 80% seen just once and about 6.4% held by the top ten. The sample was peripheral blood. The source of these receptors is a human donor in a cohort sampled during active COVID-19.

The J gene is TRBJ2-2, the V gene TRBV12-3 or TRBV12-4; unclear D gene. The V end was cut by 1 base, the J end by 3 bases, with 3 bases between. This CDR3 is built from 13 residues. As DNA, the CDR3 is TGTGCCAGCAGTTTAGTATACACCGGGGAGCTGTTTTTT. Its translation: CASSLVYTGELFF.

This clone was seen a handful of times. V is TRBV7-8 and J is TRBJ1-1; D is uncertain. CDR1 and CDR2 from the germline V gene are SGHVS and FQNEAQ. The CDR3 covers 13 residues. V was pared by 3 bases and J by 3 bases, with 8 bases between. CDR3 in amino acids: CASSFRLDTEAFF. The CDR3 DNA reads TGTGCCAGCAGCTTCCGGTTAGACACTGAAGCTTTCTTT.

The chain links TRBV11-1 to TRBJ1-3; no reliable D call. Germline-derived CDR1 and CDR2 are SGHAT and FQDESV (reference sequence). V was trimmed by 3 bases and J by 0 bases, leaving 9 bases between them. This CDR3 has 15 residues. CDR3 in amino acids: CASSFGLSSGNTIYF. DNA of the CDR3: TGTGCCAGCAGCTTTGGACTGAGCTCTGGAAACACCATATATTTT.

The CDR3 DNA follows: TGTGCCACCAGTGGGCCCAATCAGCCCCAGCATTTT. It is translated as CATSGPNQPQHF. V and J are TRBV24-1 and TRBJ1-5; D uncertain. Looked up from germline, CDR1 is KGHDR and CDR2 is SFDVKD. Trimming took off 5 bases at V and 3 bases at J, with 4 bases between the two ends. The CDR3 length is 12 residues.

V and J are TRBV12-2 and TRBJ2-7; TRBD2 reflects the table's D call only, with no check against the DNA. TRBV12-2 represents a pseudogene. The CDR3 has 8 amino acids. CDR3 residues: CASLEQYF. CDR3 DNA: TGTGCAAGTCTAGAGCAGTACTTC.

The chain links TRBV9 to TRBJ2-2; possible D gene TRBD1, 7 bases. V was pared by 4 bases and J by 6 bases, with 16 bases between. From germline, CDR1 is SGDLS and CDR2 YYNGEE. The CDR3 totals 15 residues. CDR3 bases: TGTGCCAGCAGCCCCGGGGGCCAGGGGGCCGGGGAGCTGTTTTTT. Translating it yields CASSPGGQGAGELFF.

This rearrangement joins TRBV6-2 or TRBV6-3 to TRBJ1-2; D is undetermined. Germline CDR1 reads MNHEY; CDR2 reads SVGEGT. The V end was cut by 5 bases, the J end by 8 bases, with 15 bases between. The length of the CDR3 is 13 residues. The CDR3 sequence is CASSRVPREGYTF. The CDR3 nucleotides are TGTGCCAGCAGTCGCGTTCCGAGGGAAGGCTACACCTTC.

This CDR3 reads CASSYCVSGGVSYNEQFF. DNA for the CDR3: TGTGCCAGCAGTTACTGCGTTAGCGGGGGTGTGTCCTACAATGAGCAGTTCTTC. The chain has TRBV6-7 and TRBJ2-1; 9 bases are shared with TRBD2. TRBV6-7 is placed among ORFs of uncertain function. V shed 1 base and J 1 base; nucleotides not matched to a gene: 8. This CDR3 is built from 18 residues.

This chain uses TRBV3-1 (or the pseudogene TRBV3-2) with TRBJ2-7; the match to TRBD2 covers 9 bases. Germline loops: CDR1 LGHDT, CDR2 YNNKEL (reference sequence). V lost 6 bases to trimming and J lost 5 bases; unmatched junction nucleotides: 11. This CDR3 is 15 amino acids long. CDR3 in DNA: TGTGCCAGCAGAGATCTAGCGGGGCCCCCCCACGAGCAGTACTTC. Amino acids: CASRDLAGPPHEQYF.

This chain links TRBV7-9 with TRBJ1-1; 12 bases agree with TRBD1. The CDR3 is 14 residues long. V lost 5 bases to trimming and J lost 6 bases; unmatched junction nucleotides: 4. Germline lookup yields CDR1 SEHNR and CDR2 FQNEAQ (reference sequence). Here the CDR3 reads CASSGGQGASEAFF. CDR3 DNA sequence: TGTGCCAGCAGCGGGGGACAGGGGGCCTCTGAAGCTTTCTTT.

This chain links TRBV15 with TRBJ1-5; possibly TRBD1 for D (5 bases). The V and J ends lost 0 bases and 10 bases respectively, with 10 bases between them. Germline V gene lookup returns CDR1 LNHNV and CDR2 YYDKDF (reference sequence). This CDR3 is 13 amino acids long. In DNA, the CDR3 is TGTGCCACCAGCAGAGATGGTAGGGGACCCCAGCATTTT. This sequence encodes CATSRDGRGPQHF.

The rearrangement uses TRBV6-5 and TRBJ1-2; D is possibly TRBD1 (6 bases). The V end was cut by 2 bases, the J end by 6 bases, with 16 bases between. This CDR3 comprises 15 residues. Germline CDR1 is MNHEY and CDR2 is SVGAGI. CDR3 DNA: TGTGCCAGCAGTTACGACAGGACCCATCAGAATGGCTACACCTTC. This encodes CASSYDRTHQNGYTF.

This rearrangement joins TRBV4-1 to TRBJ1-2, with a weak D call TRBD1 (6 bases). V was clipped by 2 bases and J by 4 bases, with 8 bases between them. The CDR3 totals 13 residues. Germline-derived CDR1 and CDR2 are MGHRA and YSYEKL. The chain's CDR3 is CASSQKQGYGYTF. CDR3 DNA: TGCGCCAGCAGCCAAAAACAGGGCTATGGCTACACCTTC.

The CDR3 is CASSHRQGTGELFF. In nucleotides, the CDR3 is TGTGCCAGCAGCCATCGACAGGGGACCGGGGAGCTGTTTTTT. This chain connects TRBV3-1 (or the pseudogene TRBV3-2) to TRBJ2-2, with 8 bases identical to TRBD1. CDR1 is LGHDT, CDR2 YNNKEL, per germline (reference sequence). After removal of 3 bases from V and 5 bases from J, the junction contained 2 bases not matched to a gene. The CDR3 is 14 residues long.

The chain employs TRBV28 and TRBJ1-2, with D possibly being TRBD1 (5 bases). There are 13 residues in the CDR3. Germline CDR1 reads MDHEN; CDR2 reads SYDVKM. Trimming stripped 6 bases from V and 8 bases from J, with 16 bases between. The CDR3 reads CASSSSGMGGYTF. The DNA of the CDR3 is TGTGCCAGCAGCTCATCAGGGATGGGAGGCTACACCTTC.

The CDR3: CASSQAGDKNIQYF. The CDR3 nucleotides are TGCGCCAGCAGCCAAGCGGGGGACAAAAACATTCAGTACTTC. The chain uses TRBV4-1 and TRBJ2-4, with D possibly being TRBD2 (6 bases). Germline-derived CDR1 and CDR2 are MGHRA and YSYEKL. Trimming stripped 1 base from V and 3 bases from J, with 7 bases between. The CDR3 consists of 14 residues.

The chain has TRBV5-5 and TRBJ1-1, with D possibly matching TRBD1 (5 bases). This CDR3 is 14 amino acids long. V was pared by 4 bases and J by 0 bases, with 10 bases between. Germline lookup yields CDR1 SGHKS and CDR2 YYEKEE (reference sequence). In DNA, the CDR3 is TGTGCCAGCAGCCCGACAGAGATGAACACTGAAGCTTTCTTT. It translates to CASSPTEMNTEAFF.

This chain uses TRBV6-2 or TRBV6-3 with TRBJ2-3; TRBD2 matches 10 bases. CDR1 is MNHEY, CDR2 SVGEGT, per germline. V lost 5 bases, J lost 2 bases, and 10 bases stayed unmatched. This CDR3 contains 17 residues. CDR3 region: CASSMRKRGGFTDTQYF. The CDR3 DNA follows: TGTGCCAGCAGTATGAGGAAGCGGGGGGGATTCACAGATACGCAGTATTTT.